The clone carrying this T cell receptor (beta chain) was picked up a small number of times. This sample is drawn from a study of blood T cell repertoires in COVID-19. TCRdb keeps only in-frame clones here, not all; method: immunoSEQ multiplex PCR. The data show 130,000 to 150,000 clones, with around 81% seen just once and roughly 8.2% held by the top ten. In germline, CDR1 is LGHNT, CDR2 FRNRAP. CDR3 size: 12 residues. Deletions cut 6 bases from V and 7 bases from J, with 9 bases between. This clonotype was sampled from a human donor in a cohort sampled during active COVID-19. Sequencing was carried out using peripheral blood. The rearrangement links TRBV12-5 to TRBJ2-2; perhaps TRBD2 as D (5 bases). CDR3 loop: CASGVSGGELFF. The CDR3, as DNA: TGTGCTAGTGGAGTCAGCGGCGGGGAGCTGTTTTTT. Full variable domain (outside the CDR3, taken from reference TRBV12-5 and TRBJ2-2): DARVTQTPRHKVTEMGQEVTMRCQPILGHNTVFWYRQTMMQGLELLAYFRNRAPLDDSGMPKDRFSAEMPDATLATLKIQPSEPRDSAVYFCASGVSGGELFFGEGSRLTVL.